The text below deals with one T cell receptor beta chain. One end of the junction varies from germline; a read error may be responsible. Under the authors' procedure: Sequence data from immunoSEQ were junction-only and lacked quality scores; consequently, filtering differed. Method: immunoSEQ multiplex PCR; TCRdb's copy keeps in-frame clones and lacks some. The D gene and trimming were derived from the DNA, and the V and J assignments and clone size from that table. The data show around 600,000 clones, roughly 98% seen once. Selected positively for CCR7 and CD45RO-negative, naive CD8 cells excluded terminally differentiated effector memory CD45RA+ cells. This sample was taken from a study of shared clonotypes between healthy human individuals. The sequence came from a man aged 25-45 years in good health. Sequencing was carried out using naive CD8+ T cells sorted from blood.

The CDR3 is CASGPPSYEQYF. Here the CDR3 DNA reads TGTGCCAGCGGCCCTCCCTCCTACGAGCAGTATTTC. The chain employs TRBV27 and TRBJ2-7, with D unclear. The CDR3 loop spans 12 amino acids. Germline V CDR1 and CDR2: MNHEY, SMNVEV (reference sequence).